Sequencing of this TCR beta chain was carried out in a study of blood T cell repertoires in COVID-19. With 2 bases removed from V and 1 base from J, the gap between germline ends came to 9 bases. This CDR3 contains 14 residues. The germline gives CDR1 SGHTA, CDR2 FQGTGA. Method: immunoSEQ multiplex PCR; TCRdb's copy keeps in-frame clones and lacks some. The sample records about 68,000 clones, approximately 75% being singletons. The chain carries TRBV7-3 and TRBJ2-7, with D hard to call. The clonotype was recovered from a woman aged 60 to 75 with acute or convalescent COVID-19. Sequencing was carried out using peripheral blood. The chain's CDR3 is CASSLLQLSYEQYF. In DNA form, the CDR3 reads TGTGCCAGCAGCTTATTACAGTTATCCTACGAGCAGTACTTC. The full variable domain, with the rest looked up from reference TRBV7-3 and TRBJ2-7, is GAGVSQTPSNKVTEKGKYVELRCDPISGHTALYWYRQSLGQGPEFLIYFQGTGAADDSGLPNDRFFAVRPEGSVSTLKIQRTERGDSAVYLCASSLLQLSYEQYFGPGTRLTVT.